The present entry profiles one TCR beta chain with its context. Antigen: not known. Sequenced material consisted of expressed TCRB transcripts (all of the isolated RNA was reverse transcribed). Libraries were prepared by immunoSEQ multiplex PCR; TCRdb keeps only in-frame clonotypes and omits some of them. The repertoire holds hundreds of thousands of clones, with 12% to 15% as singletons. This sample is drawn from a study of beta chain features in type 1 diabetes. Overall study results and limits: Patients with type 1 diabetes carried fewer insertions and had more deletions at their VDJ junctions. Unsettled here was the matter of whether HLA type influences TCRB rearrangement. Compared with healthy donors, patients appeared to share more similar naive, central memory and regulatory TCRB repertoires.

Researchers reported sorting CD4+ naive, central memory, regulatory and stem cell-like memory cells via CD45RO/CCR7/CD25/CD127/CD95/CD27. Sequencing was carried out using central memory CD4+ T cells from blood. This clonotype originated in a man aged 30-40 years in good health.

The DNA of the CDR3 is TGTGCCAGCAGCCAAGATCCTGGAGGGCAGGGCTATGGCTACACCTTC. It specifies CASSQDPGGQGYGYTF. The chain carries TRBV4-2 and TRBJ1-2; possibly TRBD1 for D (5 bases). The V end lost 0 bases, the J end lost 4 bases, and 15 bases lay between the germline ends. Germline V lookup: CDR1 LGHNA, CDR2 YNFKEQ. This CDR3 spans 16 amino acids.